This TCR beta chain was retrieved from a study of blood T cell repertoires in COVID-19. Overall study: Sites in the United States, Italy and Spain provided acute and convalescent COVID-19 samples.

As handled by the study authors: Amplifying reference gene primers gave estimates of nucleated cell counts. TCRdb's copy holds only in-frame clones and misses some; the assay was immunoSEQ multiplex PCR. For V, J and clone size, that table is used; D and trimming come from the DNA. Found here are about 70,000 clones, roughly 79% of them singletons; the top ten hold 20% to 25%. V lost 5 bases to trimming and J lost 7 bases; unmatched junction nucleotides: 13. The CDR3 runs to 15 residues. The germline V gene encodes CDR1 MDHEN and CDR2 SYDVKM. V gene TRBV28 combines with J gene TRBJ2-7; TRBD2 matches at 8 bases. The sample taken for sequencing was peripheral blood. This clonotype was obtained from a woman aged 65 to 85 with acute or convalescent COVID-19. In DNA, the CDR3 is TGTGCCAGCAGTCCGGGGACTAGTGGGACAAGGGAGCAGTACTTC. Translated: CASSPGTSGTREQYF. The whole variable domain, filled in from reference TRBV28 and TRBJ2-7, reads DVKVTQSSRYLVKRTGEKVFLECVQDMDHENMFWYRQDPGLGLRLIYFSYDVKMKEKGDIPEGYSVSREKKERFSLILESASTNQTSMYLCASSPGTSGTREQYFGPGTRLTVT.